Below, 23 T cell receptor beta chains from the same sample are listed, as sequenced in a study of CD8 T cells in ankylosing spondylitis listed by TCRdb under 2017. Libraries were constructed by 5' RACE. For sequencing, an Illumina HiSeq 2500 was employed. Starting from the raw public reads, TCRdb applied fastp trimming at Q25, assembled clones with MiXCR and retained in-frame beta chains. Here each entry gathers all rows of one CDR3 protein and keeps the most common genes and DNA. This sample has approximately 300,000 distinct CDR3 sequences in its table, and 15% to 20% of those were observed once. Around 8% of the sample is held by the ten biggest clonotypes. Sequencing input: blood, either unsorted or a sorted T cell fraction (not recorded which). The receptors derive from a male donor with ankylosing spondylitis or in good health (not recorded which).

The CDR3 region has the DNA TGCGCCAGCAGCTTGGGGTGGAGCGGAAGGAGCACAGATACGCAGTATTTT. It is translated as CASSLGWSGRSTDTQYF. The chain combines TRBV5-1 with TRBJ2-3, with D maybe TRBD2 (5 bases). Germline V lookup: CDR1 SGHRS, CDR2 YFSETQ. CDR3 size: 17 residues. Trimming removed 0 bases at V and 0 bases at J, with 14 bases between.

CDR3 DNA: TGTGCCAGCAGTGAGGGGCCTCTCGCCTACGAGCAGTACGTC. It translates to CASSEGPLAYEQYV. The chain employs TRBV6-1 and TRBJ2-7, with D perhaps TRBD1 (5 bases). V was shortened by 3 bases and J by 2 bases, with 11 bases between the two germline ends. Germline V gene data show CDR1 as MNHNS and CDR2 as SASEGT. The CDR3 has 14 residues.

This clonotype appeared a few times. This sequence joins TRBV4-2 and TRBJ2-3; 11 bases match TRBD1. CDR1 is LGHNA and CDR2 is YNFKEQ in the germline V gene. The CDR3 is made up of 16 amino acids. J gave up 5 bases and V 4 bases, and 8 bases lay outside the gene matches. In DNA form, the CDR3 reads TGTGCCAGCAGCCGGACGGGACAGGGGGATCTAGATACGCAGTATTTT. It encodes CASSRTGQGDLDTQYF.

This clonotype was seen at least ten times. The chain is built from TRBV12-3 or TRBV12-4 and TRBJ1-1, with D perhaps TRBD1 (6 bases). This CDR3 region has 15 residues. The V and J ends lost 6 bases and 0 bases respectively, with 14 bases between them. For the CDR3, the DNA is TGTGCCAGCAGGATCACTACAGGGCTGAACACTGAAGCTTTCTTT. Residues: CASRITTGLNTEAFF.

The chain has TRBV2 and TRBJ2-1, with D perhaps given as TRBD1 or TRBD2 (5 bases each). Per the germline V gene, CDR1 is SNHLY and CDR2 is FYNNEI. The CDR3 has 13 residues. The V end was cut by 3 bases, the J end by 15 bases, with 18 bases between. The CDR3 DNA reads TGTGCCAGCAGTGAGGATTTGCGAGGGGCACGGTTCTTC. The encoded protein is CASSEDLRGARFF. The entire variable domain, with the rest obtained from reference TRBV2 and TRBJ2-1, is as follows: EPEVTQTPSHQVTQMGQEVILRCVPISNHLYFYWYRQILGQKVEFLVSFYNNEISEKSEIFDDQFSVERPDGSNFTLKIRSTKLEDSAMYFCASSEDLRGARFFGPGTRLTVL.

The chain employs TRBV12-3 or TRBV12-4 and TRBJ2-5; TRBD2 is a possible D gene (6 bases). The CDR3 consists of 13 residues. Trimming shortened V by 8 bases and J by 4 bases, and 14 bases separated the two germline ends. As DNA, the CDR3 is TGTGCCAGCTTGGGGCGGGGCGCAGAGACCCAGTACTTC. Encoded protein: CASLGRGAETQYF.

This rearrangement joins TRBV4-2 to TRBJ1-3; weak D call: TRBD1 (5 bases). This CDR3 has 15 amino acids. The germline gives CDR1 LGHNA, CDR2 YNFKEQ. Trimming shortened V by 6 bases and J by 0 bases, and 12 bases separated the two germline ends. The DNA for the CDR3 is TGTGCCAGCAGGCCCGACGGGGGCTCTGGAAACACCATATATTTT. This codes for CASRPDGGSGNTIYF.

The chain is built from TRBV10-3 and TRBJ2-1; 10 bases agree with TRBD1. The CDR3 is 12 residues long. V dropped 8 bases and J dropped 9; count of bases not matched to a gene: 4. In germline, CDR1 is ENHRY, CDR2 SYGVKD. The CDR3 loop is CAIGTGDGEQFF. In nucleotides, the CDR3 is TGTGCCATCGGGACAGGGGATGGTGAGCAGTTCTTC.

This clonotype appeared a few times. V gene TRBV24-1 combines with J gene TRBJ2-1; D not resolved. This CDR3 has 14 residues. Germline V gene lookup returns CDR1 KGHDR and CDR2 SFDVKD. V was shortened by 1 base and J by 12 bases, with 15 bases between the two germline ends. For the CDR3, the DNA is TGTGCCACCAGTGATTTCGGAGCCGCCGGTGTGCAGTTCTTC. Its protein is CATSDFGAAGVQFF.

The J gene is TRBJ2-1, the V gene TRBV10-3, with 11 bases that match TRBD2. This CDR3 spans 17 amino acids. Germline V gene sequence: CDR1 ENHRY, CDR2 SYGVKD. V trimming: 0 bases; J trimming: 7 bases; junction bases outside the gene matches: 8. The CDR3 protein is CAISESDVASGGNEQFF. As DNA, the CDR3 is TGTGCCATCAGTGAGTCGGATGTGGCTAGCGGGGGGAATGAGCAGTTCTTC.

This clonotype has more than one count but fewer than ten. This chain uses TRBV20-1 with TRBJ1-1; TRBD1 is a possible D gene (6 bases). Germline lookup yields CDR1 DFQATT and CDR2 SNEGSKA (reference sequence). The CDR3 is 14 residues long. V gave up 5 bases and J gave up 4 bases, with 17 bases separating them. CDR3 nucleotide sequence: TGCAGTGCTTCGTCCCAGGACAGACTCACTGAAGCTTTCTTT. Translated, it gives CSASSQDRLTEAFF.

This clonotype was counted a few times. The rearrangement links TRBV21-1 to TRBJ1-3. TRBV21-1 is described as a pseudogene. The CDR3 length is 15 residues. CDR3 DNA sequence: TGTGCCAGCCCTCAAAGGAGACGATTCGGAAACACCATATATTTT. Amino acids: CASPQRRRFGNTIYF.

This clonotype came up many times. CDR3 nucleotides: TGTGCCAGCAGTGACCATGCACACCAGTTCTTC. Protein product: CASSDHAHQFF. V gene TRBV28 combines with J gene TRBJ2-1; D remains ambiguous. This CDR3 has 11 amino acids. Trimming removed 5 bases at V and 13 bases at J, with 12 bases between. Germline V gives CDR1 MDHEN, CDR2 SYDVKM.

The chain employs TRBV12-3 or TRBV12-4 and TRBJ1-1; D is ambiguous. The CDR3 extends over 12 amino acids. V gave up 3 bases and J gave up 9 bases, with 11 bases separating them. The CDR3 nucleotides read TGTGCCAGCAGTTTTTCTTTGAGGAAAGCTTTCTTT. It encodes CASSFSLRKAFF.

As DNA, the CDR3 is TGCGCCAGCAACCCCGGGTGGAATAATGAAAAACTGTTTTTT. Its protein is CASNPGWNNEKLFF. The V call is TRBV5-1, the J call TRBJ1-4, with unresolved D. Trimming took off 6 bases at V and 4 bases at J, with 13 bases between the two ends. CDR3 size: 14 residues. In germline, CDR1 is SGHRS, CDR2 YFSETQ.

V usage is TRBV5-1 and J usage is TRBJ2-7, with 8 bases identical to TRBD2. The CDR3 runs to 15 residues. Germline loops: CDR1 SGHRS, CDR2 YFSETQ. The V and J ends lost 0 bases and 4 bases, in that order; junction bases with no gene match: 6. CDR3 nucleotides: TGCGCCAGCAGCTTGGATACCGGGGGGGCTTACGAGCAGTACGTC. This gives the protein CASSLDTGGAYEQYV.

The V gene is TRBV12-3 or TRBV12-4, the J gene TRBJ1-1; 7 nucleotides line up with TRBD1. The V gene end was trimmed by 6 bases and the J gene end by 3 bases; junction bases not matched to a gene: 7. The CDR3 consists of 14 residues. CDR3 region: CASSPDRVHTEAFF. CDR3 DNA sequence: TGTGCCAGCAGCCCAGACAGGGTTCACACTGAAGCTTTCTTT.

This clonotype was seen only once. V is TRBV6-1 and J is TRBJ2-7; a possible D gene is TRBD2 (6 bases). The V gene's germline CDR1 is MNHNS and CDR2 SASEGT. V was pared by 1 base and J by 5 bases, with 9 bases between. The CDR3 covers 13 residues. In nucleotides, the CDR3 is TGTGCCAGCAGTGAAGGCGGGGTAAACGAGCAGTACGTC. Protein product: CASSEGGVNEQYV.

CDR3 residues: CASHDLAGVENEQFF. DNA of the CDR3: TGCGCCAGCCATGACCTAGCGGGAGTGGAGAATGAGCAGTTCTTC. The chain recombines TRBV5-1 with TRBJ2-1; 10 bases are shared with TRBD2. CDR3 length: 15 residues. Germline CDR1 and CDR2: SGHRS and YFSETQ. Trimming cost V 7 bases and J 7 bases; bases outside gene matches: 11. Full variable domain (remainder filled in from reference TRBV5-1 and TRBJ2-1): KAGVTQTPRYLIKTRGQQVTLSCSPISGHRSVSWYQQTPGQGLQFLFEYFSETQRNKGNFPGRFSGRQFSNSRSEMNVSTLELGDSALYLCASHDLAGVENEQFFGPGTRLTVL.

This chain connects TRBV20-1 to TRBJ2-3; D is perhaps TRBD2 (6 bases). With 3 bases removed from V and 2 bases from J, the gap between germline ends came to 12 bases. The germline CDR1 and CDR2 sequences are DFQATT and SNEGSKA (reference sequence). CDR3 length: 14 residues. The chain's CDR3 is CSARFGGATDTQYF. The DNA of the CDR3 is TGCAGTGCTAGGTTTGGCGGGGCCACAGATACGCAGTATTTT.

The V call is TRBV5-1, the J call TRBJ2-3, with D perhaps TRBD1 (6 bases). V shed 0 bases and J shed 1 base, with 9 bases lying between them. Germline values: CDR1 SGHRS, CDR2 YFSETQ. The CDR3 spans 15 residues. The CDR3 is CASSLDSGGTDTQYF. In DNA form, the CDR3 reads TGCGCCAGCAGCTTGGATTCAGGGGGCACAGATACGCAGTATTTT.

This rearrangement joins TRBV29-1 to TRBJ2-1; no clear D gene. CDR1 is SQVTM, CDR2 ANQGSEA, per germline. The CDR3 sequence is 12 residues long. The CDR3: CSVPPPDNEQFF. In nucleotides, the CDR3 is TGCAGTGTTCCCCCCCCTGACAATGAGCAGTTCTTC.

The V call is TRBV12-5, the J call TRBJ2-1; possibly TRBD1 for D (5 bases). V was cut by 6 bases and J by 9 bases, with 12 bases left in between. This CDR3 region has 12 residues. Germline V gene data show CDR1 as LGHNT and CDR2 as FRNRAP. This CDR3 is CASGLGVAEQFF. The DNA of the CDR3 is TGTGCTAGTGGCCTAGGGGTAGCTGAGCAGTTCTTC.